This TCR beta chain was documented in a study of blood T cell repertoires in COVID-19. Study in general: Samples of COVID-19 (acute and convalescent) were obtained from the United States, Italy and Spain. The cDNA or gDNA used as material had been derived from T cells, B-cell-depleted T cells, or PBMCs.

It was during active infection that Seattle patients were enrolled and then longitudinally followed. The CDR3 sequence is 13 residues long. The germline CDR1 and CDR2 sequences are GTSNPN and SVGIG (reference sequence). The V gene lost 1 base and the J gene lost 4 bases, with 10 bases spanning the gap. In the original analysis: Quantification of nucleated cells was approximated via reference gene primer amplification. Only in-frame clones appear in the TCRdb table, and some are missing; sequencing was by immunoSEQ multiplex PCR. That table furnishes V, J and clone size, whereas the DNA furnished D and trimming. Of around 220,000 clones listed, about 81% were seen once; the top ten hold roughly 8.2%.

The sample consisted of peripheral blood. The TCR comes from a woman of 80 years or more with COVID-19, enrolled during active disease. This chain links TRBV30 with TRBJ2-5; D is unclear. The CDR3, as DNA: TGTGCCTGGAGTGGGGTAGCACGAGAGACCCAGTACTTC. Its protein product is CAWSGVARETQYF.